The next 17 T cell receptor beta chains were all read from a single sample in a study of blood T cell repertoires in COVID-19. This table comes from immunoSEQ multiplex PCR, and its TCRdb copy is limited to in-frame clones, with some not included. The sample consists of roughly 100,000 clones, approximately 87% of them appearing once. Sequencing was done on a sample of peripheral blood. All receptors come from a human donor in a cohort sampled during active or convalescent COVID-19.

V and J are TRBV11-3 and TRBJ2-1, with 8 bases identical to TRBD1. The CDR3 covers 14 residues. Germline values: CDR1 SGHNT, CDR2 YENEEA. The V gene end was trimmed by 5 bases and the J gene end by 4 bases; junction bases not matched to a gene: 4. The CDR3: CASSPGQEYNEQFF. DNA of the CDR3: TGTGCCAGCAGCCCGGGACAGGAGTACAATGAGCAGTTCTTC.

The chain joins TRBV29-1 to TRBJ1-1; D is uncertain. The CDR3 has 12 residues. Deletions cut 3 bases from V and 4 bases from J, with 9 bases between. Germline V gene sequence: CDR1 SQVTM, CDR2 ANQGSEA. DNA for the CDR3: TGCAGCGTTGATTCCCGGGGCACTGAAGCTTTCTTT. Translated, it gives CSVDSRGTEAFF.

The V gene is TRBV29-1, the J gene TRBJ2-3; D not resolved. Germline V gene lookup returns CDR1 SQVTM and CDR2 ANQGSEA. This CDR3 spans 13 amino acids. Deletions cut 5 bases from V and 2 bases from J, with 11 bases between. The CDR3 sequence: CSVSPLFTDTQYF. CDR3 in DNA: TGCAGCGTTAGCCCTCTGTTCACAGATACGCAGTATTTT.

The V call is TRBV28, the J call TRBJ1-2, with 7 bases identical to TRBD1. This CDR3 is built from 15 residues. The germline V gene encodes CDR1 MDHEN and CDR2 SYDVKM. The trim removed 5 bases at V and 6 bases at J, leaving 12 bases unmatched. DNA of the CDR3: TGTGCCAGCAGTACCCCGGACAGGTGGGGGAATGGCTACACCTTC. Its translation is CASSTPDRWGNGYTF.

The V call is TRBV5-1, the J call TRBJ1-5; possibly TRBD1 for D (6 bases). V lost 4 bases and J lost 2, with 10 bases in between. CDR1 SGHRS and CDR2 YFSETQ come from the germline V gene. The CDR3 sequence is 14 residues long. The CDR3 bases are TGCGCCAGCAGCGTGGACAGCCGCAATCAGCCCCAGCATTTT. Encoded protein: CASSVDSRNQPQHF. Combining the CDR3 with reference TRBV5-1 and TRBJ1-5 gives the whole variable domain KAGVTQTPRYLIKTRGQQVTLSCSPISGHRSVSWYQQTPGQGLQFLFEYFSETQRNKGNFPGRFSGRQFSNSRSEMNVSTLELGDSALYLCASSVDSRNQPQHFGDGTRLSIL.

CDR3 sequence: CASSYYPTDEQYF. CDR3 sequence (DNA): TGTGCCAGCAGTTACTATCCGACAGACGAGCAGTACTTC. The chain combines TRBV6-2 or TRBV6-3 with TRBJ2-7; D is perhaps TRBD1 (5 bases). The CDR3 runs 13 residues. CDR1 is MNHEY, CDR2 SVGEGT, per germline. V lost 1 base to trimming and J lost 5 bases, with 9 bases between them.

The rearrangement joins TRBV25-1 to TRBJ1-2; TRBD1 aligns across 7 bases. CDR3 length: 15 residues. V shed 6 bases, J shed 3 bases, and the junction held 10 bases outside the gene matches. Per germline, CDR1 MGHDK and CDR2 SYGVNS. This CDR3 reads CASRETGFGDYGYTF. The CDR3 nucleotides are TGTGCCAGCAGAGAGACAGGGTTTGGAGACTATGGCTACACCTTC.

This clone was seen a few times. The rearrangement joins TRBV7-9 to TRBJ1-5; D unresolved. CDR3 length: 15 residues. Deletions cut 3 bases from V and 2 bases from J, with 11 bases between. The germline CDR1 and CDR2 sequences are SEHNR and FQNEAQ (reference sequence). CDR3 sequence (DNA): TGTGCCAGCAGCTTGTCCTGGTCGGGCAATCAGCCCCAGCATTTT. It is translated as CASSLSWSGNQPQHF.

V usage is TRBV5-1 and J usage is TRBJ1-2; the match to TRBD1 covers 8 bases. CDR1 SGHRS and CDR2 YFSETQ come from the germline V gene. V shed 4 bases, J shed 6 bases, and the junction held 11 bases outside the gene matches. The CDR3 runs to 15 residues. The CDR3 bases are TGCGCCAGCAGCGGGAGGACAGGGACATCGGATGGCTACACCTTC. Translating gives CASSGRTGTSDGYTF.

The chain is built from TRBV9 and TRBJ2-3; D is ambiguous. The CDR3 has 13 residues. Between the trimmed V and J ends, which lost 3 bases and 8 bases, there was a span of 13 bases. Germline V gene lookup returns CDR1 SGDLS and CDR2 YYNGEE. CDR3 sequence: CASSAPLFGTQYF. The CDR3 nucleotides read TGTGCCAGCAGCGCGCCGCTGTTCGGTACGCAGTATTTT.

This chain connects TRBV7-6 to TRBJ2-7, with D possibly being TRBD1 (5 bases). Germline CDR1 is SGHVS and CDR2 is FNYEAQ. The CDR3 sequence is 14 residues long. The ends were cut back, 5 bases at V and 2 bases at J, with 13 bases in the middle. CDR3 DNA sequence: TGTGCCAGCAGCCCACTGACAGAGACCTACGAGCAGTACTTC. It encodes CASSPLTETYEQYF.

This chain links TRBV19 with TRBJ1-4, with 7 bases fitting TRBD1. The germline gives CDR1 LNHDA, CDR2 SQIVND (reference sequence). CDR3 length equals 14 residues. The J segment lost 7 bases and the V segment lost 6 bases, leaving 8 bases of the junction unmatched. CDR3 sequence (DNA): TGTGCCAGTAGCAACAGGGGCGGTAGTGAAAAACTGTTTTTT. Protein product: CASSNRGGSEKLFF. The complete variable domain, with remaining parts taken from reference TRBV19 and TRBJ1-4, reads DGGITQSPKYLFRKEGQNVTLSCEQNLNHDAMYWYRQDPGQGLRLIYYSQIVNDFQKGDIAEGYSVSREKKESFPLTVTSAQKNPTAFYLCASSNRGGSEKLFFGSGTQLSVL.

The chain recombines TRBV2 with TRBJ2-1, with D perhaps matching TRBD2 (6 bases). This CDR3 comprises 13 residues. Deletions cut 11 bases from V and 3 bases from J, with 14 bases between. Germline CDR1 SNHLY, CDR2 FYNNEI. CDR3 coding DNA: TGTGCCTCCGGGGACTGGCTCTACAATGAGCAGTTCTTC. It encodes CASGDWLYNEQFF.

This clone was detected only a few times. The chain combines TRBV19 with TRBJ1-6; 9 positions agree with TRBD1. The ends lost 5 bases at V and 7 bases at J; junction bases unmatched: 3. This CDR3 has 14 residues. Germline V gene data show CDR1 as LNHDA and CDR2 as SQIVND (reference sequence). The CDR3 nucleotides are TGTGCCAGTAGTCCGGACAGGGGAAATTCACCCCTCCACTTT. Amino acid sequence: CASSPDRGNSPLHF.

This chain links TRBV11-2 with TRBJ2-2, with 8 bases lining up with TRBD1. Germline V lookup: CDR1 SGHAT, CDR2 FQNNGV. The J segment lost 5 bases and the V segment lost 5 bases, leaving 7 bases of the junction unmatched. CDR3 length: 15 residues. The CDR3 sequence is CASSLQGARTGELFF. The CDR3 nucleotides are TGTGCCAGCAGCCTCCAGGGGGCGAGGACCGGGGAGCTGTTTTTT.

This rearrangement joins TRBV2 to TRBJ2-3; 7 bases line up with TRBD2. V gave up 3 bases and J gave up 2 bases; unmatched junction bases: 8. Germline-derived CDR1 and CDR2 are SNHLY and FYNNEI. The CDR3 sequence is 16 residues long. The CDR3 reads CASSEGGSQITDTQYF. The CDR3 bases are TGTGCCAGCAGTGAGGGGGGGAGCCAGATCACAGATACGCAGTATTTT.

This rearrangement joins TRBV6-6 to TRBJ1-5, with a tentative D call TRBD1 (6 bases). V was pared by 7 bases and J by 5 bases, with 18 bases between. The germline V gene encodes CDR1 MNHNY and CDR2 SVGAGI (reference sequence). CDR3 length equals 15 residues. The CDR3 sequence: CASTNTLDRDQPQHF. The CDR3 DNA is TGTGCCAGCACCAACACTTTGGACAGAGATCAGCCCCAGCATTTT.